These 24 T cell receptor beta chains share one sample of origin, sequenced in a study of graft-versus-host responses after intestinal transplantation. Some clones are missing from TCRdb's copy, which holds only in-frame ones; the method was immunoSEQ multiplex PCR. This sample carries over 75,000 clones, about nine tenths of them seen once, and the ten largest clones take about 0.07%. Antigens for these TCRs are unknown. Sequencing used unstimulated CD8+ T cells sorted from spleen or lymph node cells, obtained before transplant. All receptors come from a human donor who was the organ donor for an intestinal transplant.

This chain links TRBV19 with TRBJ1-5; weak D call: TRBD1 (6 bases). CDR3 length equals 14 residues. Trimming took 3 bases from V and 7 from J, leaving 13 bases between them. CDR1 and CDR2 from the germline V gene are LNHDA and SQIVND (reference sequence). Here the CDR3 DNA reads TGTGCCAGTAGTATTAGGGACATCCGCCAGCCCCAGCATTTT. Amino acid sequence: CASSIRDIRQPQHF.

A few counts support this clone. V usage is TRBV25-1 and J usage is TRBJ2-3; 9 nucleotides align to TRBD2. With V trimmed by 7 bases and J by 11 bases, 13 bases remained unmatched. Germline loops: CDR1 MGHDK, CDR2 SYGVNS. The CDR3 loop spans 14 amino acids. The CDR3 region is CASMPRGGRMGQYF. The CDR3 nucleotides are TGTGCCAGCATGCCGCGGGGGGGCCGAATGGGGCAGTATTTT.

The chain links TRBV5-5 to TRBJ2-7; perhaps TRBD2 as D (7 bases). In germline, CDR1 is SGHKS, CDR2 YYEKEE (reference sequence). The CDR3 runs to 16 residues. V lost 0 bases to trimming and J lost 3 bases, with 16 bases between them. CDR3 in amino acids: CASSLVLEGGGYEQYF. DNA of the CDR3: TGTGCCAGCAGCTTGGTCTTGGAGGGAGGGGGCTACGAGCAGTACTTC.

The chain uses TRBV2 and TRBJ2-1; 7 bases match TRBD2. There are 14 residues in the CDR3. Trimming took 4 bases from V and 6 from J; bases not matched to a gene: 6. Germline CDR1 SNHLY, CDR2 FYNNEI. CDR3 region: CASSALTSSNEQFF. Written as DNA, the CDR3 is TGTGCCAGCAGTGCGTTGACTAGCTCCAATGAGCAGTTCTTC.

The chain is built from TRBV6-1 and TRBJ1-5; TRBD1 is a possible D gene (5 bases). From germline, CDR1 is MNHNS and CDR2 SASEGT. This CDR3 contains 17 residues. Trimming stripped 2 bases from V and 6 bases from J, with 20 bases between. CDR3 in DNA: TGTGCCAGCAGTGAATGGTGGGTACGAGGGGAGGGTCAGCCCCAGCATTTT. This encodes CASSEWWVRGEGQPQHF.

This chain connects TRBV13 to TRBJ2-7; tentative D call: TRBD2 (5 bases). Germline V gene data show CDR1 as PRHDT and CDR2 as FYEKMQ (reference sequence). Trimming removed 2 bases at V and 1 base at J, with 9 bases between. There are 14 residues in the CDR3. CDR3 DNA sequence: TGTGCCAGCAGCTTAAGTCGCGGGTCCTACGAGCAGTACTTC. Its translation: CASSLSRGSYEQYF.

The chain is built from TRBV5-8 and TRBJ1-5; D is perhaps TRBD1 (5 bases). Germline V CDR1 and CDR2: SGHTS, YDEGEE. Trimming took 3 bases from V and 0 from J, leaving 10 bases between them. The CDR3 extends over 15 amino acids. CDR3 sequence: CASSWQGFSNQPQHF. CDR3 DNA: TGTGCCAGCAGCTGGCAGGGATTTAGCAATCAGCCCCAGCATTTT.

The genes are TRBV7-9 and TRBJ1-1; 9 nucleotides match TRBD1. The CDR3 is 17 amino acids. V was clipped by 6 bases and J by 1 base; unmatched bases: 12. Germline V gene data show CDR1 as SEHNR and CDR2 as FQNEAQ (reference sequence). This chain's CDR3 is CASRGVVGTGSNTEAFF. DNA of the CDR3: TGTGCCAGCAGAGGTGTCGTTGGGACAGGGTCGAACACTGAAGCTTTCTTT.

The chain has TRBV9 and TRBJ2-1; 9 bases line up with TRBD2. The V and J ends lost 0 bases and 2 bases, in that order; junction bases with no gene match: 6. CDR1 SGDLS and CDR2 YYNGEE come from the germline V gene. This CDR3 is built from 17 residues. The CDR3 reads CASSVVGSGSAYNEQFF. As DNA, the CDR3 is TGTGCCAGCAGCGTAGTTGGTAGCGGGAGTGCCTACAATGAGCAGTTCTTC.

This chain links TRBV15 with TRBJ1-1; possible D gene TRBD1, 5 bases. The CDR3 has 12 residues. Germline V gives CDR1 LNHNV, CDR2 YYDKDF (reference sequence). The V and J ends lost 8 bases and 6 bases respectively, with 13 bases between them. CDR3 in DNA: TGTGCCACCTCAGGGATCAGCCCTGAAGCTTTCTTT. It yields the protein CATSGISPEAFF.

The rearrangement links TRBV29-1 to TRBJ2-1; 7 positions match TRBD1. V lost 6 bases and J lost 8; bases outside the gene matches: 7. CDR3 size: 12 residues. From germline, CDR1 is SQVTM and CDR2 ANQGSEA. CDR3 amino acids: CSVSYGTDEQFF. DNA for the CDR3: TGCAGCGTATCTTACGGGACAGATGAGCAGTTCTTC.

The chain employs TRBV4-1 and TRBJ1-2; possible D gene TRBD1, 5 bases. CDR1 MGHRA and CDR2 YSYEKL come from the germline V gene. Trimming took 1 base from V and 7 from J, leaving 10 bases between them. The CDR3 covers 13 residues. CDR3 loop: CASSQVAQAGYTF. The CDR3 DNA reads as TGCGCCAGCAGCCAAGTGGCACAGGCTGGCTACACCTTC.

This clone was seen only a few times. The chain combines TRBV25-1 with TRBJ1-3, with D possibly matching TRBD1 (6 bases). Germline V lookup: CDR1 MGHDK, CDR2 SYGVNS. This CDR3 is 15 amino acids long. V gave up 3 bases and J gave up 3 bases, with 12 bases separating them. CDR3 region: CASSDLTGFGNTIYF. As DNA, the CDR3 is TGTGCCAGCAGTGACCTAACAGGGTTTGGAAACACCATATATTTT.

This clone was found once. The V gene is TRBV7-2, the J gene TRBJ2-5; D call uncertain. Trimming removed 5 bases from V and 3 bases from J, with 22 bases in between. CDR1 is SGHTA, CDR2 FQGNSA, per germline. This CDR3 region has 17 residues. The CDR3 DNA reads TGTGCCAGCAGCCTCCCTAGGTCCGGCCGGAACGAAGAGACCCAGTACTTC. Its translation: CASSLPRSGRNEETQYF.

The rearrangement links TRBV10-2 to TRBJ2-3; the D gene is possibly TRBD2 (5 bases). Trimming left V 7 bases short and J 6 bases short, with 14 bases between. From germline, CDR1 is WSHSY and CDR2 SAAADI. The CDR3 is 13 amino acids. Here the CDR3 reads CASNDPAADTQYF. Written as DNA, the CDR3 is TGCGCCAGCAATGACCCAGCGGCGGATACGCAGTATTTT.

The chain uses TRBV5-4 and TRBJ1-2; D gene uncertain. Trimming removed 2 bases at V and 5 bases at J, with 10 bases between. Germline CDR1 and CDR2: SGHNT and YYREEE (reference sequence). This CDR3 contains 13 residues. The CDR3, as DNA: TGTGCCAGCAGCTTCGGGGTTTATTATGGCTACACCTTC. Translating gives CASSFGVYYGYTF.

The rearrangement links TRBV7-3 to TRBJ2-1; TRBD2 matches at 9 bases. Germline-derived CDR1 and CDR2 are SGHTA and FQGTGA. This CDR3 contains 16 residues. J gave up 2 bases and V 1 base, and 3 bases lay outside the gene matches. CDR3 DNA: TGTGCCAGCAGCTTAAGGGCTAGCGGGACCTACAATGAGCAGTTCTTC. This codes for CASSLRASGTYNEQFF. Variable domain in full (rest from reference TRBV7-3 and TRBJ2-1): GAGVSQTPSNKVTEKGKYVELRCDPISGHTALYWYRQSLGQGPEFLIYFQGTGAADDSGLPNDRFFAVRPEGSVSTLKIQRTERGDSAVYLCASSLRASGTYNEQFFGPGTRLTVL.

This rearrangement joins TRBV7-3 to TRBJ2-1; D not certain. Looked up from germline, CDR1 is SGHTA and CDR2 is FQGTGA. Between the trimmed V and J ends, which lost 4 bases and 2 bases, there was a span of 12 bases. This CDR3 spans 15 amino acids. The CDR3 region is CASSSHSGTYNEQFF. The CDR3 coding sequence is TGTGCCAGCAGCTCCCACTCAGGAACCTACAATGAGCAGTTCTTC.

The rearrangement joins TRBV11-2 to TRBJ2-1; the D gene is possibly TRBD2 (7 bases). This CDR3 contains 18 residues. Germline values: CDR1 SGHAT, CDR2 FQNNGV. V was trimmed by 1 base and J by 6 bases, leaving 22 bases between them. The CDR3 bases are TGTGCCAGCAGCTTAGTATGGGGCCTAGGAGGGGGGGGCAATGAGCAGTTCTTC. Its protein is CASSLVWGLGGGGNEQFF.

V usage is TRBV11-2 and J usage is TRBJ2-5; D remains unclear. The CDR3 is made up of 13 amino acids. V lost 1 base and J 5 bases, leaving 8 bases between the germline ends. CDR1 and CDR2 (germline): SGHAT, FQNNGV. The CDR3 DNA reads as TGTGCCAGCAGCTTAGTTAGCTGGGAGACCCAGTACTTC. This codes for CASSLVSWETQYF. Full variable domain (missing parts from reference TRBV11-2 and TRBJ2-5): EAGVAQSPRYKIIEKRQSVAFWCNPISGHATLYWYQQILGQGPKLLIQFQNNGVVDDSQLPKDRFSAERLKGVDSTLKIQPAKLEDSAVYLCASSLVSWETQYFGPGTRLLVL.

The chain joins TRBV9 to TRBJ1-1, with 7 nucleotides matching TRBD1. CDR3 length: 11 amino acids. Per the germline V gene, CDR1 is SGDLS and CDR2 is YYNGEE. The V and J ends lost 3 bases and 11 bases, in that order; junction bases with no gene match: 4. The CDR3, as DNA: TGTGCCAGCAGCGCGGAACAGGGGGCTTTCTTT. Encoded protein: CASSAEQGAFF.

This chain uses TRBV28 with TRBJ2-5; TRBD2 agrees at 7 bases. The DNA end is a closer match to TRBJ2-7, so the J assignment may be wrong. This CDR3 has 15 residues. The V gene's germline CDR1 is MDHEN and CDR2 SYDVKM. The CDR3 DNA sequence: TGTGCCAGCAGCCTCAGGGCGGGAGTTTTTTACGAGCAGTACTTC. Amino acids: CASSLRAGVFYEQYF.

V usage is TRBV18 and J usage is TRBJ1-1, with D hard to call. Per germline, CDR1 KGHSH and CDR2 LQKENI. Trimming removed 3 bases at V and 9 bases at J, with 17 bases between. The CDR3 sequence is 14 residues long. CDR3 residues: CASSPFRTGSKAFF. The CDR3 region has the DNA TGTGCCAGCTCACCCTTCCGGACCGGGAGTAAAGCTTTCTTT.

The J gene is TRBJ2-3, the V gene TRBV10-3; D ambiguous. Germline CDR1 and CDR2: ENHRY and SYGVKD. The CDR3 spans 15 residues. V shed 3 bases and J shed 2 bases, with 12 bases lying between them. The CDR3 sequence is CAISDHPRDTDTQYF. CDR3 nucleotides: TGTGCCATCAGTGACCACCCGAGAGACACAGATACGCAGTATTTT.